This is a list of T cell receptor beta chains from one sample in a study of T cell responses to AZD1222 COVID-19 vaccine. Assay: immunoSEQ multiplex PCR; the TCRdb copy retains only in-frame clones and omits some. This table has some 130,000 clones, about nine tenths appearing once. The material was peripheral blood, obtained on day 0 of AZD1222 vaccination. These receptors came from an adult in good health. Both conserved end residues are part of each CDR3. A D gene is named only where the DNA matches it firmly. Rows may omit the clone size; those that give it use once, few, many or a size class.

clone size	V gene	J gene	D gene	CDR3 protein	CDR3 DNA
NA	TRBV7-2	TRBJ1-1	NA	CASSLATASNTEAFF	TGTGCCAGCAGCTTAGCCACAGCATCGAACACTGAAGCTTTCTTT
NA	TRBV10-2	TRBJ2-3	TRBD2	CASSRAGGDTQYF	TGCGCCAGCAGTAGGGCGGGGGGAGATACGCAGTATTTT
NA	TRBV4-2	TRBJ1-1	NA	CASSRLSDIDAGKAFF	TGTGCCAGCAGCCGTCTTTCGGACATCGACGCAGGGAAAGCTTTCTTT
NA	TRBV7-9	TRBJ2-1	TRBD2	CASSSLAGGNEQFF	TGTGCCAGCAGCTCACTAGCGGGGGGCAATGAGCAGTTCTTC
NA	TRBV30	TRBJ1-1	TRBD1	CAFQGDTEAFF	TGTGCCTTCCAGGGGGACACTGAAGCTTTCTTT
NA	TRBV16	TRBJ2-3	NA	CASSRGEGSADTQYF	TGTGCCAGCAGCCGAGGTGAAGGGAGTGCAGATACGCAGTATTTT
NA	TRBV29-1	TRBJ2-1	NA	CSVDGRISYNEQFF	TGCAGCGTTGACGGACGGATATCCTACAATGAGCAGTTCTTC
NA	TRBV7-6	TRBJ1-4	NA	CASSLELGDTDEKLFF	TGTGCCAGCAGCTTAGAACTCGGGGACACCGATGAAAAACTGTTTTTT
NA	TRBV11-3	TRBJ1-3	NA	CASSFQDGISGNTIYF	TGTGCCAGCAGCTTTCAAGACGGGATCTCTGGAAACACCATATATTTT
NA	TRBV7-6	TRBJ2-4	TRBD1	CASSPRPAQGVSYIQYF	TGTGCCAGCAGCCCTAGACCGGCACAGGGGGTTTCTTACATTCAGTACTTC
NA	TRBV4-2	TRBJ2-1	NA	CASSQDQGRPYNEQFF	TGTGCCAGCAGCCAAGATCAAGGGAGACCCTACAATGAGCAGTTCTTC
NA	TRBV19	TRBJ2-4	NA	CASNGGKNIQYF	TGTGCCAGTAATGGGGGCAAAAACATTCAGTACTTC
NA	TRBV14	TRBJ1-1	TRBD1	CASSHSPGQLNTEAFF	TGTGCCAGCAGCCATTCCCCGGGACAGCTGAACACTGAAGCTTTCTTT
NA	TRBV3-1/TRBV3-2	TRBJ2-3	TRBD2	CASSQDSPGAGGPFGNF	TGTGCCAGCAGCCAAGATTCCCCCGGCGCGGGGGGGCCTTTCGGGAATTTT
NA	TRBV19	TRBJ2-4	TRBD1	CASSIPPGGGENIQYF	TGTGCCAGTAGTATTCCTCCAGGGGGTGGTGAAAACATTCAGTACTTC
few	TRBV13	TRBJ1-3	NA	CASSALRGSGNTIYF	TGTGCCAGCAGCGCACTCAGGGGATCTGGAAACACCATATATTTT
NA	TRBV10-1	TRBJ2-1	NA	CASSESLGNEQFF	TGCGCCAGCAGTGAGTCGTTGGGTAATGAGCAGTTCTTC
NA	TRBV5-1	TRBJ2-3	NA	CASSSSRDGGGTDTQYF	TGCGCCAGCAGCTCCTCCAGGGACGGGGGTGGCACAGATACGCAGTATTTT
NA	TRBV5-4	TRBJ1-3	NA	CASSFPAGSGNTIYF	TGTGCCAGCAGCTTTCCAGCAGGCTCTGGAAACACCATATATTTT
NA	TRBV7-9	TRBJ2-5	TRBD1	CASSSGTVETQYF	TGTGCCAGCAGCTCCGGGACAGTAGAGACCCAGTACTTC
NA	TRBV5-1	TRBJ1-2	NA	CASSFGRGYGYTF	TGCGCCAGCAGCTTTGGCAGGGGTTATGGCTACACCTTC
NA	TRBV5-5	TRBJ1-6	NA	CASRNQRRGGSYNSPLHF	TGTGCCAGCAGAAATCAAAGGAGGGGTGGCTCCTATAATTCACCCCTCCACTTT
NA	TRBV9	TRBJ2-5	NA	CASSVSDGIQETQYF	TGTGCCAGCAGCGTATCGGACGGAATCCAAGAGACCCAGTACTTC
NA	TRBV19	TRBJ2-1	TRBD2	CASRKTSGAYNEQFF	TGTGCCAGTAGAAAGACTAGCGGGGCCTACAATGAGCAGTTCTTC
NA	TRBV21-1	TRBJ1-2	NA	CASSSKEDSRSGYTF	TGTGCCAGCAGCTCCAAAGAGGACTCAAGAAGTGGCTACACCTTC
NA	TRBV9	TRBJ1-2	NA	CASSVGRVTDGYTF	TGTGCCAGCAGCGTAGGGAGGGTTACGGATGGCTACACCTTC
NA	TRBV6-2/TRBV6-3	TRBJ1-1	NA	CASSYPSSGNTEAFF	TGTGCCAGCAGTTACCCCTCCTCCGGGAACACTGAAGCTTTCTTT
NA	TRBV6-5	TRBJ1-2	NA	CASNTRPQGRDGYTF	TGTGCCAGCAACACTCGCCCACAGGGAAGGGATGGCTACACCTTC
once	TRBV2	TRBJ2-2	NA	CASSRDWGGELFF	TGTGCCAGCAGCCGGGACTGGGGCGGGGAGCTGTTTTTT
NA	TRBV24-1	TRBJ1-2	TRBD1	CATLGQGLVGYGYTF	TGTGCCACACTTGGACAGGGGCTGGTTGGGTATGGCTACACCTTC
NA	TRBV5-3	TRBJ2-2	NA	CARSVDGVAELFF	TGTGCCAGAAGCGTTGACGGGGTAGCGGAGCTGTTTTTT
NA	TRBV5-1	TRBJ2-7	NA	CASSMEGQHSYEQYF	TGCGCCAGCAGCATGGAGGGACAACACTCCTACGAGCAGTACTTC
NA	TRBV23-1	TRBJ1-1	TRBD1	CASSQSRPGTGPRDTEAFF	TGCGCCAGCAGTCAATCGAGGCCTGGGACAGGGCCAAGGGACACTGAAGCTTTCTTT
NA	TRBV30	TRBJ1-2	NA	CAWTPFGGGSGYTF	TGTGCCTGGACCCCCTTTGGGGGCGGCAGTGGCTACACCTTC
once	TRBV18	TRBJ1-4	NA	CASSPPIGSQADNEKLFF	TGTGCCAGCTCACCACCGATAGGATCACAGGCCGATAATGAAAAACTGTTTTTT
NA	TRBV11-3	TRBJ2-1	NA	CASSLGDYNEQFF	TGTGCCAGCAGCTTAGGGGACTACAATGAGCAGTTCTTC
NA	TRBV7-3	TRBJ2-1	NA	CASSLPPGPAREQFF	TGTGCCAGCAGCTTACCTCCGGGACCCGCCAGGGAGCAGTTCTTC
NA	TRBV6-6	TRBJ2-6	TRBD1	CASTRTGSISGANVLTF	TGTGCCAGCACTCGGACAGGGTCTATTTCTGGGGCCAACGTCCTGACTTTC
NA	TRBV24-1	TRBJ1-5	NA	CATSNEGPQPQHF	TGTGCCACCAGTAATGAAGGCCCCCAGCCCCAGCATTTT
NA	TRBV28	TRBJ1-2	NA	CASSKQGHLYGYTF	TGTGCCAGCAGTAAACAAGGACACCTCTATGGCTACACCTTC
NA	TRBV12-3/TRBV12-4	TRBJ1-3	NA	CASSYWQGNTIYF	TGTGCCAGCAGCTACTGGCAGGGAAACACCATATATTTT
NA	TRBV4-3	TRBJ2-7	TRBD2	CASSQDRRAGGEQYF	TGCGCCAGCAGCCAAGATCGCAGGGCGGGGGGCGAGCAGTACTTC
NA	TRBV7-8	TRBJ2-1	NA	CASSLEVRNEQFF	TGTGCCAGCAGCTTAGAAGTGCGGAATGAGCAGTTCTTC
NA	TRBV28	TRBJ1-2	NA	CASSLLAVYGYTF	TGTGCCAGCAGTCTCCTGGCGGTCTATGGCTACACCTTC
once	TRBV6-1	TRBJ1-1	TRBD1	CASSDLTGGRTEAFF	TGTGCCAGCAGTGATCTCACAGGGGGCAGGACTGAAGCTTTCTTT
NA	TRBV5-4	TRBJ2-3	NA	CASSLAESWGDTQYF	TGTGCCAGCAGCTTGGCCGAATCCTGGGGAGATACGCAGTATTTT
NA	TRBV9	TRBJ2-5	TRBD1	CASSAGTGVATQYF	TGTGCCAGCAGCGCAGGGACAGGGGTGGCGACCCAGTACTTC
NA	TRBV5-4	TRBJ2-2	NA	CASSGANTGELFF	TGTGCCAGCAGCGGCGCGAACACCGGGGAGCTGTTTTTT
NA	TRBV27	TRBJ1-6	NA	CASSSILGRGYNSPLHF	TGTGCCAGCAGTTCTATCCTTGGACGGGGCTATAATTCACCCCTCCACTTT
NA	TRBV4-1	TRBJ1-4	NA	CASSQVGTPNEKLFF	TGCGCCAGCAGCCAAGTGGGGACACCTAATGAAAAACTGTTTTTT
NA	TRBV19	TRBJ1-2	NA	CASSILTSNGYTF	TGTGCCAGTAGTATTTTGACTTCCAATGGCTACACCTTC
NA	TRBV18	TRBJ2-7	NA	CASSPSVSVSEQYF	TGTGCCAGCTCACCGAGCGTGTCGGTCTCCGAGCAGTACTTC
NA	TRBV28	TRBJ1-5	NA	CASSTYNPGHLVPQHF	TGTGCCAGCAGCACATACAATCCGGGACACCTGGTGCCCCAGCATTTT
NA	TRBV7-8	TRBJ2-5	TRBD2	CASSQGLADQETQYF	TGTGCCAGCAGCCAAGGACTAGCGGACCAAGAGACCCAGTACTTC
NA	TRBV6-5	TRBJ2-1	TRBD2	CASREAGGRREQFF	TGTGCCAGCAGAGAGGCGGGGGGCCGTCGTGAGCAGTTCTTC